The 22 T cell receptor beta chains in this list originate from one sample, sequenced in a study of T cells in Graves' hyperthyroidism and ophthalmopathy (dated by TCRdb to the late 2010s). The library was obtained by multiplex PCR. Sequencing was performed on an Illumina HiSeq 2000. Amplification of TCR beta CDR3 regions was carried out from RNA transcripts. For the first round of RT-PCR on the TCR CDR3, the HTBI primer set was used together with the Qiagen OneStep RT-PCR kit. TCRdb ran its own pipeline on the public reads, namely fastp trimming at Q25 and MiXCR clone calling, and kept in-frame beta chains. Records with the same CDR3 protein are collapsed into one entry carrying the most frequent genes and DNA. Counted in this sample were almost 600,000 distinct CDR3 sequences; roughly 13% of them appeared once. Approximately 5.7% of the sample is held by the ten biggest clonotypes. The sample comprised blood. The receptors here all came from a woman in her 30s with Graves' hyperthyroidism that later progressed to Graves' ophthalmopathy.

With regard to this clonotype: With a much larger clone just one base away, this may be a read error. This chain connects TRBV4-3 to TRBJ2-3; 8 bases map to TRBD2. Germline lookup yields CDR1 LGHNA and CDR2 YSLEER. This CDR3 is built from 15 residues. The CDR3 region has the DNA TGCACCAGCAGCCATGGCGGGAGGAGCACAGATACGCAGTATTTT. This gives the protein CTSSHGGRSTDTQYF.

This chain connects TRBV20-1 to TRBJ1-5; D ambiguous. This CDR3 has 12 residues. Germline V CDR1 and CDR2: DFQATT, SNEGSKA (reference sequence). The V end lost 1 base, the J end lost 9 bases, and 10 bases lay between the germline ends. CDR3 protein: CSARVDYGPQHF. As DNA, the CDR3 is TGCAGTGCTAGAGTGGACTATGGGCCCCAGCATTTT.

This clonotype turned up a few times. One base away lies a much larger clone, so this may be a sequencing read error. The chain has TRBV18 and TRBJ1-1, with a possible D match to TRBD1 (5 bases). V was cut by 4 bases and J by 0 bases, with 15 bases left in between. This CDR3 is 16 amino acids long. Germline CDR1 and CDR2: KGHSH and LQKENI. The CDR3 coding sequence is TGTGCCAGCTCACGGCCGGGACTGACGGTGAACACTGAAGCTTTCTTT. It is translated as CASSRPGLTVNTEAFF.

This clonotype was recorded only once. The chain joins TRBV7-2 to TRBJ2-1, with 12 bases matching TRBD2. The CDR3 has 19 amino acids. The germline gives CDR1 SGHTA, CDR2 FQGNSA. The V and J ends lost 4 bases and 1 base, in that order; junction bases with no gene match: 11. The chain's CDR3 is CASSSSPTTSGRSYNEQFF. The CDR3 nucleotides read TGTGCCAGCAGCTCCAGCCCGACGACTAGCGGGAGATCCTACAATGAGCAGTTCTTC.

This clonotype was observed many times. The rearrangement joins TRBV29-1 to TRBJ2-5; possibly TRBD2 for D (6 bases). The CDR3 length is 15 residues. Germline-derived CDR1 and CDR2 are SQVTM and ANQGSEA. The V gene lost 3 bases and the J gene lost 1 base, with 15 bases spanning the gap. The CDR3 loop reads CSVDRDSNLQETQYF. The DNA of the CDR3 is TGCAGCGTTGATAGGGACTCAAATCTCCAAGAGACCCAGTACTTC.

There are many counts of this clonotype. V usage is TRBV28 and J usage is TRBJ2-7, with 8 bases matching TRBD1. Per germline, CDR1 MDHEN and CDR2 SYDVKM. CDR3 length: 15 amino acids. Trimming cost V 2 bases and J 3 bases; bases outside gene matches: 6. The DNA for the CDR3 is TGTGCCAGCAGTTTACTCTCCGGGACAGGCTACGAGCAGTACTTC. It specifies CASSLLSGTGYEQYF.

There are many counts of this clonotype. This chain links TRBV6-1 with TRBJ1-4; D perhaps matches TRBD1 (6 bases). Germline V CDR1 and CDR2: MNHNS, SASEGT. This CDR3 contains 14 residues. Trimming stripped 5 bases from V and 3 bases from J, with 10 bases between. The CDR3 spells CASSLQGPNEKLFF. CDR3 sequence (DNA): TGTGCCAGCAGTTTACAGGGACCTAATGAAAAACTGTTTTTT.

This chain links TRBV6-4 with TRBJ2-7; D may be TRBD2 (5 bases). Trimming removed 6 bases at V and 5 bases at J, with 17 bases between. The germline V gene has CDR1 MRHNA and CDR2 SNTAGT. The CDR3 extends over 14 amino acids. The CDR3 DNA is TGTGCCAGCAGCCGTAGAGGGATTTTCCACGAGCAGTACTTC. Translation: CASSRRGIFHEQYF.

The J gene is TRBJ1-1, the V gene TRBV15; D gene uncertain. V lost 3 bases and J lost 1, with 9 bases in between. Germline V gene sequence: CDR1 LNHNV, CDR2 YYDKDF (reference sequence). There are 14 residues in the CDR3. The CDR3 protein is CATSSVRRNTEAFF. The CDR3 DNA is TGTGCCACCAGCAGCGTGCGAAGGAACACTGAAGCTTTCTTT. Together with reference TRBV15 and TRBJ1-1, the CDR3 gives the full variable domain: DAMVIQNPRYQVTQFGKPVTLSCSQTLNHNVMYWYQQKSSQAPKLLFHYYDKDFNNEADTPDNFQSRRPNTSFCFLDIRSPGLGDTAMYLCATSSVRRNTEAFFGQGTRLTVV.

This clonotype was counted ten times or more. This rearrangement joins TRBV20-1 to TRBJ2-1, with 7 bases aligning to TRBD2. V shed 1 base and J 0 bases; nucleotides not matched to a gene: 6. Germline assignment: CDR1 DFQATT and CDR2 SNEGSKA (reference sequence). This CDR3 has 16 amino acids. CDR3 in amino acids: CSARVPSGASYNEQFF. The CDR3 DNA follows: TGCAGTGCTAGAGTGCCCAGCGGGGCCTCCTACAATGAGCAGTTCTTC.

This clonotype has ten or more counts. The chain combines TRBV5-1 with TRBJ1-1; D is uncertain. Germline CDR1 and CDR2: SGHRS and YFSETQ. This CDR3 is 15 amino acids long. V was clipped by 0 bases and J by 1 base, with 10 bases between them. CDR3 region: CASSLATVGNTEAFF. Here the CDR3 DNA reads TGCGCCAGCAGCTTGGCGACGGTAGGGAACACTGAAGCTTTCTTT.

This clonotype has only a few counts. The rearrangement joins TRBV20-1 to TRBJ2-1; D not resolved. Trimming cost V 0 bases and J 5 bases, with 14 bases left between them. The germline gives CDR1 DFQATT, CDR2 SNEGSKA (reference sequence). The CDR3 extends over 15 amino acids. Here the CDR3 reads CSARDRALTNNEQFF. The CDR3 DNA reads TGCAGTGCTAGAGATCGTGCACTCACAAACAATGAGCAGTTCTTC.

This clonotype was picked up a small number of times. The rearrangement uses TRBV19 and TRBJ2-1, with TRBD2 identical over 10 bases. This CDR3 comprises 18 residues. V dropped 5 bases and J dropped 0; count of bases not matched to a gene: 10. The germline CDR1 and CDR2 sequences are LNHDA and SQIVND (reference sequence). The CDR3 protein is CASSPPAGGPSSYNEQFF. For the CDR3, the DNA is TGTGCCAGTAGTCCCCCAGCGGGAGGGCCGAGCTCCTACAATGAGCAGTTCTTC.

V is TRBV18 and J is TRBJ1-5; D ambiguous. CDR3 length: 13 amino acids. Germline V gene data show CDR1 as KGHSH and CDR2 as LQKENI. Trimming removed 4 bases at V and 8 bases at J, with 12 bases between. The CDR3 protein is CASSRGEQEPQHF. As DNA, the CDR3 is TGTGCCAGCTCACGCGGGGAGCAGGAGCCCCAGCATTTT.

This clonotype came up many times. The chain combines TRBV12-3 or TRBV12-4 with TRBJ1-4; 7 nucleotides match TRBD1. The trim removed 5 bases at V and 8 bases at J, leaving 5 bases unmatched. CDR3 length equals 13 residues. In nucleotides, the CDR3 is TGTGCCAGCAGTGAAACAGGGGCCGAAAAACTGTTTTTT. Translated, it gives CASSETGAEKLFF.

This clonotype was found a few times. CDR3 sequence: CASSDAYNPGQPQHF. The CDR3 DNA reads as TGTGCCAGTAGTGATGCCTATAACCCAGGTCAGCCCCAGCATTTT. The chain recombines TRBV19 with TRBJ1-5; D not resolved. V was clipped by 5 bases and J by 6 bases, with 17 bases between them. CDR1 is LNHDA and CDR2 is SQIVND in the germline V gene (reference sequence). This CDR3 is built from 15 residues.

Comments on this clonotype: A much larger clone differs from this one at a single base, so this may be a read error. The chain is built from TRBV24-1 and TRBJ2-7, with TRBD2 matching 10 bases. After removal of 0 bases from V and 7 bases from J, the junction contained 5 bases not matched to a gene. This CDR3 region has 15 residues. The germline gives CDR1 KGHDR, CDR2 SFDVKD. CDR3 sequence: CATSDLTSGNYEQYF. The DNA for the CDR3 is TGTGCCACCAGTGATTTGACTAGCGGGAACTATGAGCAGTACTTC.

The chain recombines TRBV14 with TRBJ1-2; possibly TRBD1 for D (6 bases). CDR3 length equals 15 residues. The germline V and J ends were trimmed by 3 bases and 3 bases, with 14 bases remaining between them. Germline V gene data show CDR1 as SGHDN and CDR2 as FVKESK. The CDR3 sequence: CASSHDDRLYYGYTF. The DNA of the CDR3 is TGTGCCAGCAGCCATGACGACAGGCTCTACTATGGCTACACCTTC.

The sample holds a few counts of this clonotype. A read error may explain this, as a much larger clone is one base away. The genes are TRBV28 and TRBJ1-5, with a possible D match to TRBD1 (5 bases). The CDR3 contains 17 residues. Trimming cost V 2 bases and J 5 bases, with 19 bases left between them. The germline gives CDR1 MDHEN, CDR2 SYDVKM. The CDR3 nucleotides read TGTGCCAGCAGTTTACCGAGGAGGGACCACCCTTATCAGCCCCAGCATTTT. As protein: CASSLPRRDHPYQPQHF.

This clonotype was seen many times. The chain has TRBV24-1 and TRBJ2-1, with 8 bases that match TRBD1. V gave up 12 bases and J gave up 1 base; unmatched junction bases: 4. Germline CDR1 KGHDR, CDR2 SFDVKD. There are 13 residues in the CDR3. CDR3 sequence reads: CAVRDRSYNEQFF. For the CDR3, the DNA is TGTGCCGTCCGGGACAGGTCCTACAATGAGCAGTTCTTC.

CDR3 residues: CASSDSGFGLAGGGPTDTQYF. The CDR3 nucleotides read TGTGCCAGCAGTGACTCGGGGTTCGGACTAGCGGGAGGAGGGCCCACAGATACGCAGTATTTT. The V and J genes are TRBV6-4 and TRBJ2-3; 14 positions agree with TRBD2. This CDR3 contains 21 residues. Germline V gene lookup returns CDR1 MRHNA and CDR2 SNTAGT. V was pared by 0 bases and J by 2 bases, with 13 bases of the junction left unmatched.

Note on this clonotype: This could be a read error, since a much larger clone is one nucleotide away. The V gene is TRBV14, the J gene TRBJ2-1; 9 bases are a match to TRBD2. CDR3 length: 14 residues. Germline CDR1 SGHDN, CDR2 FVKESK. The CDR3 here is CTSSQTSGYNEQFF. The CDR3 DNA sequence: TGTACCAGCAGCCAGACTAGCGGATACAATGAGCAGTTCTTC.